Below are 10 T cell receptor beta chains sequenced from a single sample in a study of T cell repertoires in cytomegalovirus infection. MiXCR, applied by TCRdb to the reads, yields one record per CDR3 protein. The sample yields 500,000 to 600,000 distinct CDR3 sequences, 16% seen once. The sequenced sample was CD8+ T cells from PBMCs. These receptors were collected from a human donor in good health (CMV status not recorded). Some clones in this sample may be carry-over from other donors' samples.

This clonotype was counted ten times or more. The V call is TRBV7-2, the J call TRBJ2-1; D is possibly TRBD2 (6 bases). The V and J ends lost 4 bases and 0 bases respectively, with 10 bases between them. CDR1 is SGHTA, CDR2 FQGNSA, per germline. The length of the CDR3 is 15 residues. Written as DNA, the CDR3 is TGTGCCAGCAGCTATCCCGGGGGCTCCTACAATGAGCAGTTCTTC. Its translation is CASSYPGGSYNEQFF.

The chain carries TRBV7-3 and TRBJ2-4; D may be TRBD1 or TRBD2 (5 bases each). Trimming left V 5 bases short and J 9 bases short, with 17 bases between. The CDR3 spans 14 residues. CDR1 is SGHTA, CDR2 FQGTGA, per germline. CDR3 loop: CASSQGPGSSIQYF. The CDR3 DNA reads TGTGCCAGCAGCCAGGGCCCGGGATCGAGCATTCAGTACTTC.

The CDR3 nucleotides are TGTGCTAGTGATCATGCGGGACTCAGCTACGAGCAGTACTTC. Residues: CASDHAGLSYEQYF. The V gene is TRBV12-5, the J gene TRBJ2-7; tentatively, D is TRBD2 (6 bases). The CDR3 sequence is 14 residues long. CDR1 is LGHNT, CDR2 FRNRAP, per germline. The V end lost 7 bases, the J end lost 3 bases, and 16 bases lay between the germline ends.

This clonotype came up many times. V and J are TRBV19 and TRBJ1-1; possible D gene TRBD1, 6 bases. The germline gives CDR1 LNHDA, CDR2 SQIVND (reference sequence). The CDR3 loop spans 16 amino acids. V was pared by 7 bases and J by 5 bases, with 23 bases between. CDR3 in DNA: TGTGCCAGTATCCCCCAAAGGGGTAAGGGGGTAACTGAAGCTTTCTTT. This gives the protein CASIPQRGKGVTEAFF.

As for this clonotype: Germline is not matched at one junction end, which may reflect a read error. The chain joins TRBV7-2 to TRBJ2-2; 11 nucleotides agree with TRBD1. The CDR3 sequence is 19 residues long. Per the germline V gene, CDR1 is SGHTA and CDR2 is FQGNSA. The CDR3: CASSLAGTGGGRGTGELFF. The CDR3, as DNA: TGTGCCAGCAGCTTAGCCGGGACAGGGGGAGGTCGTGGCACCGGTGAGCTGTTTTTT.

This clonotype has at least ten counts. This chain connects TRBV7-8 to TRBJ2-2; TRBD1 matches at 10 bases. V shed 5 bases and J 0 bases; nucleotides not matched to a gene: 6. This CDR3 is 17 amino acids long. Germline V gene sequence: CDR1 SGHVS, CDR2 FQNEAQ. Here the CDR3 reads CASSPLGTGANTGELFF. CDR3 in DNA: TGTGCCAGCAGCCCCCTGGGGACAGGGGCGAACACCGGGGAGCTGTTTTTT.

CDR3 loop: CASSLNRGANYGYTF. In nucleotides, the CDR3 is TGTGCCAGCAGCTTAAATCGGGGAGCTAACTATGGCTACACCTTC. V and J are TRBV7-8 and TRBJ1-2; D remains ambiguous. The V gene lost 2 bases and the J gene lost 0 bases, with 10 bases spanning the gap. The CDR3 is made up of 15 amino acids. Germline CDR1 reads SGHVS; CDR2 reads FQNEAQ.

About this clonotype itself: Possible read error: a much larger clone is one base away. The chain uses TRBV6-1 and TRBJ1-1; TRBD1 matches at 7 bases. The V gene's germline CDR1 is MNHNS and CDR2 SASEGT. There are 12 residues in the CDR3. DNA for the CDR3: TGTGTCAGCAGTGAAGCGGACAGGGAAGCTTTCTTT. This translates into CVSSEADREAFF.

The chain is built from TRBV6-5 and TRBJ2-6, with 7 bases matching TRBD1. J lost 0 bases, V lost 7 bases, and 12 bases had no gene match. Germline values: CDR1 MNHEY, CDR2 SVGAGI. This CDR3 is built from 18 residues. The CDR3 DNA reads TGTGCCAGCATGACTTTGGACAGGACAATCTCTGGGGCCAACGTCCTGACTTTC. Translation gives CASMTLDRTISGANVLTF.

The chain employs TRBV4-1 and TRBJ1-1, with D perhaps TRBD1 (5 bases). The germline V gene has CDR1 MGHRA and CDR2 YSYEKL. V was pared by 0 bases and J by 4 bases, with 12 bases between. The CDR3 totals 15 residues. The CDR3 region is CASSQEIFGGTEAFF. The CDR3 DNA reads as TGCGCCAGCAGCCAAGAGATATTCGGGGGCACTGAAGCTTTCTTT.